Listed here is a single T cell receptor (beta chain). What it binds is unknown. These data originate in a study of radiation and T cells in renal cell carcinoma. About the research overall: Nephrectomy followed 15 Gy stereotactic body radiation by 4 weeks. Findings and limits, study-wide: Top tumor clonotypes rose in blood 2 weeks post-radiation, then contracted.

Assay: immunoSEQ multiplex PCR; the TCRdb copy retains only in-frame clones and omits some. The sample holds over 60,000 clones, approximately 86% seen once. Regarding time point: blood 2 weeks post-SBRT. Noted treatment: 15 Gy SBRT to primary tumor, nephrectomy 4 weeks later. Serial blood draws occurred at baseline and 2 and 4 weeks post-SBRT. This renal cell carcinoma was of the clear cell type. This sequence was found in a woman in her fifties or sixties with renal cell carcinoma. The sample consisted of blood, taken from a patient whose treatment included radiotherapy and nephrectomy.

CDR3 sequence (DNA): TGTGCCAGCAGCTTGCCCCGGGACAGGGACACAGATACGCAGTATTTT. Its translation: CASSLPRDRDTDTQYF. This chain connects TRBV5-4 to TRBJ2-3; 9 bases fit TRBD1. This CDR3 has 16 residues. Germline V gene data show CDR1 as SGHNT and CDR2 as YYREEE (reference sequence). The ends lost 1 base at V and 2 bases at J; junction bases unmatched: 5.